These 23 T cell receptor beta chains originate from one sample sequenced in a study of identical twins. A single record per CDR3 protein comes from TCRdb applying MiXCR to the 5' RACE reads. The sample lists about 690,000 distinct CDR3 sequences, over 5% occurring once. The sample comprised naive T cells sorted from blood. The receptors shown here come from a man younger than 35 in good health.

This clonotype was detected ten times or more. The rearrangement joins TRBV20-1 to TRBJ2-2, with TRBD1 matching 9 bases. V dropped 7 bases and J dropped 4; count of bases not matched to a gene: 4. This CDR3 has 13 residues. The germline V gene has CDR1 DFQATT and CDR2 SNEGSKA (reference sequence). CDR3 protein: CSGTGDSTGELFF. The CDR3, as DNA: TGCAGTGGGACAGGGGATTCCACCGGGGAGCTGTTTTTT.

The chain employs TRBV7-2 and TRBJ2-7; D might be TRBD2 (7 bases). Germline V CDR1 and CDR2: SGHTA, FQGNSA. This CDR3 spans 15 amino acids. Trimming shortened V by 2 bases and J by 7 bases, and 18 bases separated the two germline ends. The CDR3: CASSLRSSGGGEQYV. The CDR3 bases are TGTGCCAGCAGCTTACGTTCTAGCGGAGGGGGTGAGCAGTACGTC.

This clonotype was detected many times. The CDR3 bases are TGCGCCAGCAGCGCGAAGCCTCCCTCCGGGGGCTACACCTTC. Protein sequence: CASSAKPPSGGYTF. The chain has TRBV5-1 and TRBJ1-2; D unclear. The CDR3 loop spans 14 amino acids. With 4 bases removed from V and 8 bases from J, the gap between germline ends came to 18 bases. Germline V gene sequence: CDR1 SGHRS, CDR2 YFSETQ.

The rearrangement links TRBV7-6 to TRBJ2-1; no clear D gene. Trimming left V 5 bases short and J 9 bases short, with 11 bases between. The CDR3 loop spans 12 amino acids. CDR1 and CDR2 from the germline V gene are SGHVS and FNYEAQ. This CDR3 is CASSAGSSEQFF. The CDR3 DNA reads as TGTGCCAGCAGCGCTGGATCGAGTGAGCAGTTCTTC.

This clonotype showed up many times. This chain uses TRBV20-1 with TRBJ2-6, with 8 bases matching TRBD2. Germline lookup yields CDR1 DFQATT and CDR2 SNEGSKA (reference sequence). The V gene end was trimmed by 6 bases and the J gene end by 0 bases; junction bases not matched to a gene: 4. The CDR3 consists of 15 residues. The CDR3 sequence: CSAPAGDSGANVLTF. CDR3 DNA: TGCAGTGCCCCAGCGGGAGACTCTGGGGCCAACGTCCTGACTTTC.

The CDR3 DNA reads TGTGCCAGCAGTGGCCTGGGACTAGCGGGAGAGGTGACAGATACGCAGTATTTT. It codes for CASSGLGLAGEVTDTQYF. The rearrangement uses TRBV2 and TRBJ2-3, with TRBD2 identical over 14 bases. The CDR3 contains 18 residues. Germline CDR1 SNHLY, CDR2 FYNNEI. V lost 4 bases and J lost 3; bases outside the gene matches: 9. Based on the CDR3 plus reference TRBV2 and TRBJ2-3, the full variable domain is EPEVTQTPSHQVTQMGQEVILRCVPISNHLYFYWYRQILGQKVEFLVSFYNNEISEKSEIFDDQFSVERPDGSNFTLKIRSTKLEDSAMYFCASSGLGLAGEVTDTQYFGPGTRLTVL.

This clonotype was seen repeatedly, ten times or more. The V and J genes are TRBV5-1 and TRBJ2-3; D uncertain. The CDR3 covers 13 residues. V was pared by 7 bases and J by 1 base, with 10 bases between. Germline V gives CDR1 SGHRS, CDR2 YFSETQ. The CDR3 DNA sequence: TGCGCCAGCTTCCGGGCTGGCACAGATACGCAGTATTTT. Translated, it gives CASFRAGTDTQYF.

This clonotype has ten or more counts. The chain uses TRBV9 and TRBJ2-1; 8 bases map to TRBD1. V lost 2 bases, J lost 3 bases, and 4 bases stayed unmatched. Germline V gene lookup returns CDR1 SGDLS and CDR2 YYNGEE. The CDR3 length is 15 residues. In DNA form, the CDR3 reads TGTGCCAGCAGCGTCGACAGGGGCGACTACAATGAGCAGTTCTTC. It encodes CASSVDRGDYNEQFF.

This clonotype has only a few counts. The chain recombines TRBV5-1 with TRBJ2-7, with D perhaps matching TRBD1 or TRBD2 (5 bases each). There are 15 residues in the CDR3. V was clipped by 3 bases and J by 0 bases, with 13 bases between them. Germline-derived CDR1 and CDR2 are SGHRS and YFSETQ. The CDR3 DNA reads TGCGCCAGCAGCTCAGCAGGGACCAGCTCCTACGAGCAGTACTTC. As protein: CASSSAGTSSYEQYF. Based on the CDR3 plus reference TRBV5-1 and TRBJ2-7, the full variable domain is KAGVTQTPRYLIKTRGQQVTLSCSPISGHRSVSWYQQTPGQGLQFLFEYFSETQRNKGNFPGRFSGRQFSNSRSEMNVSTLELGDSALYLCASSSAGTSSYEQYFGPGTRLTVT.

V is TRBV25-1 and J is TRBJ2-4; D unresolved. Germline CDR1 is MGHDK and CDR2 is SYGVNS. The CDR3 is 13 residues long. Deletions cut 3 bases from V and 1 base from J, with 4 bases between. CDR3 residues: CASSELAKNIQYF. CDR3 DNA: TGTGCCAGCAGTGAGCTTGCCAAAAACATTCAGTACTTC. Full variable domain (missing parts from reference TRBV25-1 and TRBJ2-4): EADIYQTPRYLVIGTGKKITLECSQTMGHDKMYWYQQDPGMELHLIHYSYGVNSTEKGDLSSESTVSRIRTEHFPLTLESARPSHTSQYLCASSELAKNIQYFGAGTRLSVL.

This clonotype came up many times. The rearrangement links TRBV29-1 to TRBJ1-5; 8 positions match TRBD1. This CDR3 has 13 residues. Trimming took 6 bases from V and 5 from J; bases not matched to a gene: 6. Per germline, CDR1 SQVTM and CDR2 ANQGSEA. CDR3: CSVADREYQPQHF. The CDR3, as DNA: TGCAGCGTCGCGGACAGGGAATATCAGCCCCAGCATTTT.

The chain is built from TRBV7-9 and TRBJ2-1, with 7 positions matching TRBD2. Per germline, CDR1 SEHNR and CDR2 FQNEAQ (reference sequence). V lost 0 bases, J lost 15 bases, and 11 bases stayed unmatched. This CDR3 contains 14 residues. CDR3 region: CASSLAPGLGVWFF. CDR3 DNA sequence: TGTGCCAGCAGCTTAGCGCCTGGACTAGGGGTCTGGTTCTTC. The full variable domain, completed using reference TRBV7-9 and TRBJ2-1, is DTGVSQNPRHKITKRGQNVTFRCDPISEHNRLYWYRQTLGQGPEFLTYFQNEAQLEKSRLLSDRFSAERPKGSFSTLEIQRTEQGDSAMYLCASSLAPGLGVWFFGPGTRLTVL.

This clonotype was found a few times. The chain recombines TRBV7-2 with TRBJ2-1, with 8 bases matching TRBD2. CDR1 SGHTA and CDR2 FQGNSA come from the germline V gene. The CDR3 length is 16 residues. V dropped 3 bases and J dropped 8; count of bases not matched to a gene: 12. CDR3 sequence reads: CASSFLTRGGSDEQFF. The CDR3 DNA reads as TGTGCCAGCAGCTTTTTGACCCGGGGGGGTAGTGATGAGCAGTTCTTC.

This clonotype was recorded many times. The V and J genes are TRBV5-1 and TRBJ2-1, with D uncertain. This CDR3 has 11 residues. The germline V gene has CDR1 SGHRS and CDR2 YFSETQ. With 4 bases removed from V and 8 bases from J, the gap between germline ends came to 7 bases. This CDR3 reads CASSRQDEQFF. Written as DNA, the CDR3 is TGCGCCAGCAGCCGCCAGGATGAGCAGTTCTTC.

The chain couples TRBV30 to TRBJ2-3, with 8 bases matching TRBD2. J lost 3 bases, V lost 5 bases, and 10 bases had no gene match. The CDR3 is 15 amino acids. The V gene's germline CDR1 is GTSNPN and CDR2 SVGIG (reference sequence). The CDR3 is CAWVGLALGTDTQYF. The CDR3 nucleotides read TGTGCCTGGGTTGGACTAGCCCTCGGGACAGATACGCAGTATTTT.

CDR3 loop: CASSLESTRRFYEQYF. The CDR3 DNA sequence: TGTGCCAGCAGCTTAGAGTCGACTAGAAGATTCTACGAGCAGTACTTC. This rearrangement joins TRBV7-9 to TRBJ2-7, with D possibly matching TRBD2 (6 bases). The germline V and J ends were trimmed by 1 base and 3 bases, with 16 bases remaining between them. CDR1 is SEHNR, CDR2 FQNEAQ, per germline (reference sequence). This CDR3 is built from 16 residues.

This clonotype showed up just once. This clone may be a read error of a much larger clone one base away. V and J are TRBV12-3 or TRBV12-4 and TRBJ1-1; no clear D. V lost 6 bases to trimming and J lost 8 bases, with 13 bases between them. CDR3 length equals 12 residues. The CDR3 is CASRLGGGEAFF. CDR3 coding DNA: TGTGCCAGCAGGCTTGGTGGCGGGGAAGCTTTCTTT.

This clonotype was recorded a few times. The chain links TRBV12-3 or TRBV12-4 to TRBJ2-2; no reliable D call. CDR3 length: 13 amino acids. V lost 3 bases, J lost 7 bases, and 9 bases lay in between. In DNA, the CDR3 is TGTGCCAGCAGTTTGACCGCGAACGGGGAGCTGTTTTTT. Encoded protein: CASSLTANGELFF.

The chain uses TRBV14 and TRBJ2-1, with 12 positions matching TRBD1. Trimming cost V 4 bases and J 0 bases; bases outside gene matches: 10. This CDR3 comprises 19 residues. From germline, CDR1 is SGHDN and CDR2 FVKESK. CDR3 loop: CASSLLWGQGASSYNEQFF. CDR3 bases: TGTGCCAGCAGCCTTCTCTGGGGACAGGGGGCCTCCTCCTACAATGAGCAGTTCTTC. Full variable domain (remainder filled in from reference TRBV14 and TRBJ2-1): EAGVTQFPSHSVIEKGQTVTLRCDPISGHDNLYWYRRVMGKEIKFLLHFVKESKQDESGMPNNRFLAERTGGTYSTLKVQPAELEDSGVYFCASSLLWGQGASSYNEQFFGPGTRLTVL.

This clonotype was observed at least ten times. The chain recombines TRBV29-1 with TRBJ1-2; TRBD1 is a possible D gene (5 bases). Germline V lookup: CDR1 SQVTM, CDR2 ANQGSEA. The V and J ends lost 8 bases and 4 bases respectively, with 17 bases between them. The CDR3 length is 13 residues. This CDR3 reads CSILGGDFYGYTF. The CDR3 bases are TGCAGCATCCTTGGGGGAGATTTCTATGGCTACACCTTC.

This clonotype appeared a few times. This rearrangement joins TRBV7-6 to TRBJ2-7; D gene unclear. The germline V gene has CDR1 SGHVS and CDR2 FNYEAQ. The CDR3 has 16 amino acids. The germline V and J ends were trimmed by 5 bases and 6 bases, with 23 bases remaining between them. This CDR3 reads CASSPLVGGFTSEQYF. CDR3 nucleotide sequence: TGTGCCAGCAGCCCATTAGTGGGCGGATTTACGAGCGAGCAGTACTTC.

This clonotype came up many times. This chain joins TRBV12-3 or TRBV12-4 and TRBJ2-2, with TRBD1 matching 7 bases. This CDR3 has 14 amino acids. Trimming at V came to 4 bases and at J to 8 bases, leaving 7 bases not matched to a gene. The CDR3 sequence is CASSSDRFRGELFF. In DNA, the CDR3 is TGTGCCAGCAGTTCGGACAGGTTCAGGGGGGAGCTGTTTTTT.

Ten or more counts support this clonotype. The V call is TRBV6-1, the J call TRBJ1-5; D remains ambiguous. V was clipped by 2 bases and J by 4 bases, with 12 bases between them. From germline, CDR1 is MNHNS and CDR2 SASEGT. CDR3 length: 15 residues. CDR3 DNA sequence: TGTGCCAGCAGTGAAACCCGTGGAGGTAATCAGCCCCAGCATTTT. Translation gives CASSETRGGNQPQHF.